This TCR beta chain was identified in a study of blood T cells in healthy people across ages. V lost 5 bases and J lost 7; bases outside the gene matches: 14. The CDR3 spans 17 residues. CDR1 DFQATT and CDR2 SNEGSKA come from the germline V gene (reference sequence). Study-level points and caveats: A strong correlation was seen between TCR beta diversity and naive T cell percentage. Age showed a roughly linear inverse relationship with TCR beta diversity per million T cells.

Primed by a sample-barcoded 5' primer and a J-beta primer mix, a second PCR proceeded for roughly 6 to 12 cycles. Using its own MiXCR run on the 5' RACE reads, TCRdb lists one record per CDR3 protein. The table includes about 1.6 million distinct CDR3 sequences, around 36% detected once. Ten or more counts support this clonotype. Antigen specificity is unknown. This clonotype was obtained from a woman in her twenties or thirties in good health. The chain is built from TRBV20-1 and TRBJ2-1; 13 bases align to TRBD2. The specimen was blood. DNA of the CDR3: TGCAGTGCTCTCAACGGACTAGCGGGAGTTGGTCGGAATGAGCAGTTCTTC. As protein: CSALNGLAGVGRNEQFF.